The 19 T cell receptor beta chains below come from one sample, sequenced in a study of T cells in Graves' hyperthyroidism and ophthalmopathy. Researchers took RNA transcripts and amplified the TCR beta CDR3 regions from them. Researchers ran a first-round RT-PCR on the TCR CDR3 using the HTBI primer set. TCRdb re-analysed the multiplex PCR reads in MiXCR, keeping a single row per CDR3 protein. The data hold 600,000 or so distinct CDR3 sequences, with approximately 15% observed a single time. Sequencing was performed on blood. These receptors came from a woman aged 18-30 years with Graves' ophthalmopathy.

CDR3: CASSQAGPPREQYF. DNA for the CDR3: TGTGCCAGCAGCCAAGCGGGACCTCCACGCGAGCAGTACTTC. The gene calls are TRBV3-1 and TRBJ2-7; D is perhaps TRBD1 or TRBD2 (5 bases each). The germline CDR1 and CDR2 sequences are LGHDT and YNNKEL (reference sequence). Trimming pared 1 base from V and 6 bases from J, leaving 13 bases between. The CDR3 runs 14 residues.

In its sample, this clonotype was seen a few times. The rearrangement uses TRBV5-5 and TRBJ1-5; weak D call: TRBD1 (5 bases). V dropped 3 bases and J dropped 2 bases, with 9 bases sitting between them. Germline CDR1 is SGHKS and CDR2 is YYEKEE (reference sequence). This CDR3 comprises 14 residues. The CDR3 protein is CASSWMGGNQPQHF. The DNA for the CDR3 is TGTGCCAGCAGCTGGATGGGGGGCAATCAGCCCCAGCATTTT.

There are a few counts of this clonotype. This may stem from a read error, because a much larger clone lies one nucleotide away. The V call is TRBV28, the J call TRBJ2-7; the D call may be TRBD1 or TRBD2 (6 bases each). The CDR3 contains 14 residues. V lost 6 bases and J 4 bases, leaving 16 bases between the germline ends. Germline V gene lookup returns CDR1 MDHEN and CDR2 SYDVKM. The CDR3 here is CASRLPVGGYEQYF. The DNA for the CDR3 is TGTGCCAGCAGGTTACCGGTAGGGGGGTACGAGCAGTACTTC.

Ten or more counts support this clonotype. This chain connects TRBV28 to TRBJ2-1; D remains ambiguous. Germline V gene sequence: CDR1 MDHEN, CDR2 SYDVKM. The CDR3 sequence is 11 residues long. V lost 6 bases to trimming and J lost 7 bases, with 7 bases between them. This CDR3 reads CASRSLNEQFF. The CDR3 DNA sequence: TGTGCCAGCAGGTCGCTGAATGAGCAGTTCTTC.

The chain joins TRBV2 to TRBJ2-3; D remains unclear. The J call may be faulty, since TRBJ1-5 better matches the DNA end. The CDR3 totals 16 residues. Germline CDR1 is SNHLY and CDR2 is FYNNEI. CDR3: CASEASGSASTDTQHF. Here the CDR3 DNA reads TGTGCCAGCGAGGCTAGCGGAAGTGCTAGCACAGATACGCAGCATTTT.

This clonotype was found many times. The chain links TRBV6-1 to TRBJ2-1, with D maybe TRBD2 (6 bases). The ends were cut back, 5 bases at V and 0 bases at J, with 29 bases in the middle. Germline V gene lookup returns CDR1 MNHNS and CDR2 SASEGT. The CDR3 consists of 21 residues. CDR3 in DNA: TGTGCCAGCAGTCCCCTATGGGGTTCGCGGGGACGACTCAGCTCCTACAATGAGCAGTTCTTC. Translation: CASSPLWGSRGRLSSYNEQFF.

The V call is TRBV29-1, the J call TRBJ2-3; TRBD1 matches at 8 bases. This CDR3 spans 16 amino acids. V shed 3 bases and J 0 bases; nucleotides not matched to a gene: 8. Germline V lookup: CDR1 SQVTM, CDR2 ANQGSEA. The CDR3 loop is CSVDGQGAGSTDTQYF. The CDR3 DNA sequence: TGCAGCGTTGACGGGCAGGGGGCCGGTAGCACAGATACGCAGTATTTT.

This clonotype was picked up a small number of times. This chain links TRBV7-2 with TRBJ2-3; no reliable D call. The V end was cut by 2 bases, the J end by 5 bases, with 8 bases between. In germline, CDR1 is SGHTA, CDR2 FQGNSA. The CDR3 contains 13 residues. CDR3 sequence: CASSLPPKDTQYF. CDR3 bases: TGTGCCAGCAGCTTACCCCCCAAAGATACGCAGTATTTT.

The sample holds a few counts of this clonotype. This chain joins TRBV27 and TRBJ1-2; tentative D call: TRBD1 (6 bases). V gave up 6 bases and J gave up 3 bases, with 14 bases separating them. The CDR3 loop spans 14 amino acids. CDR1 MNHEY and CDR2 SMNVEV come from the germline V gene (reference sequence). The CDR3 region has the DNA TGTGCCAGCAGACAAGGGGGGCGAGACTATGGCTACACCTTC. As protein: CASRQGGRDYGYTF.

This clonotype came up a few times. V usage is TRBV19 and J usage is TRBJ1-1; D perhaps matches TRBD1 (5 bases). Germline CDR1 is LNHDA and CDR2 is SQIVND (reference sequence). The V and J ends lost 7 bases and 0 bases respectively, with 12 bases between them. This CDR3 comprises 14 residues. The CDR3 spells CASISDSMNTEAFF. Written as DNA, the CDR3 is TGTGCCAGTATTTCTGACAGTATGAACACTGAAGCTTTCTTT. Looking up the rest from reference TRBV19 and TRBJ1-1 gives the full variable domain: DGGITQSPKYLFRKEGQNVTLSCEQNLNHDAMYWYRQDPGQGLRLIYYSQIVNDFQKGDIAEGYSVSREKKESFPLTVTSAQKNPTAFYLCASISDSMNTEAFFGQGTRLTVV.

The CDR3 DNA reads as TGTGCCAGCAGCATTGGGACAGGGGATGGACAGCCCCAGCATTTT. Amino acid sequence: CASSIGTGDGQPQHF. The chain uses TRBV9 and TRBJ1-5; 10 bases line up with TRBD1. V shed 4 bases, J shed 7 bases, and the junction held 8 bases outside the gene matches. Germline assignment: CDR1 SGDLS and CDR2 YYNGEE. The CDR3 runs 15 residues.

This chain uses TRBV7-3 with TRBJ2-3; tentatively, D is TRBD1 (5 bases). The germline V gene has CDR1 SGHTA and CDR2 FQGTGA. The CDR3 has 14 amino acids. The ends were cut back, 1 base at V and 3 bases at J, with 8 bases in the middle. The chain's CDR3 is CASSLRQLTDTQYF. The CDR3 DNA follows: TGTGCCAGCAGCTTAAGACAGCTAACAGATACGCAGTATTTT.

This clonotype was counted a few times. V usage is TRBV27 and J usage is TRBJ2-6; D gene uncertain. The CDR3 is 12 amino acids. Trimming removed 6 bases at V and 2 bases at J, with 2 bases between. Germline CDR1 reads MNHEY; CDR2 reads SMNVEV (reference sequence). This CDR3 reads CASRTGANVLTF. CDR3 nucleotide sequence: TGTGCCAGCAGGACTGGGGCCAACGTCCTGACTTTC.

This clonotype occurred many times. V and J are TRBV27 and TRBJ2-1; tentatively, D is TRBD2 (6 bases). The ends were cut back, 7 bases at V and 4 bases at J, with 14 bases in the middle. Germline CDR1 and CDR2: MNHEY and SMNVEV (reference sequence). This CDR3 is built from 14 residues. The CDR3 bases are TGTGCCAGCATGGACGGGAGAGGATACAATGAGCAGTTCTTC. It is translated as CASMDGRGYNEQFF.

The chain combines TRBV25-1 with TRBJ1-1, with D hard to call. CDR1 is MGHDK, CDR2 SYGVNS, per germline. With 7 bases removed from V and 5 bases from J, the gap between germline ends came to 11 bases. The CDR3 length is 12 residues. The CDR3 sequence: CASNYDGTEAFF. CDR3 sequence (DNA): TGTGCCAGCAACTATGACGGGACTGAAGCTTTCTTT.

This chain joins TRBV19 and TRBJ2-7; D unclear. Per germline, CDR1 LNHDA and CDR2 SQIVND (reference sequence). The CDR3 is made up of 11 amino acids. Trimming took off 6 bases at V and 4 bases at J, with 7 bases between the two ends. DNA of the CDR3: TGTGCCAGTAGAGCCGAGTACGAGCAGTACTTC. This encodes CASRAEYEQYF.

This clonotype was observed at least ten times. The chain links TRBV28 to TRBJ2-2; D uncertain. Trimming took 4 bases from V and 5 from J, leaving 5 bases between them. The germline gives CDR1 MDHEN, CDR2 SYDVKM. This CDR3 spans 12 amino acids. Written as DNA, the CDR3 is TGTGCCAGCAGTTACCTAACCGGGGAGCTGTTTTTT. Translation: CASSYLTGELFF. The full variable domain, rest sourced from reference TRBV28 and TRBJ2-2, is DVKVTQSSRYLVKRTGEKVFLECVQDMDHENMFWYRQDPGLGLRLIYFSYDVKMKEKGDIPEGYSVSREKKERFSLILESASTNQTSMYLCASSYLTGELFFGEGSRLTVL.

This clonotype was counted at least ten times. CDR3: CASSPRQGVSTDTQYF. The CDR3 bases are TGTGCCAGCAGCCCCCGACAGGGGGTGAGTACAGATACGCAGTATTTT. This chain joins TRBV7-8 and TRBJ2-3; 9 bases fit TRBD1. This CDR3 comprises 16 residues. The germline CDR1 and CDR2 sequences are SGHVS and FQNEAQ. After removal of 5 bases from V and 3 bases from J, the junction contained 9 bases not matched to a gene.

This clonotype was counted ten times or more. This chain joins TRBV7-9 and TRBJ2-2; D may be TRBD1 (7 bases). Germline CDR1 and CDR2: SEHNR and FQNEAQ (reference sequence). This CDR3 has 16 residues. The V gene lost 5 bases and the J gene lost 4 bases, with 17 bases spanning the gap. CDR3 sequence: CASSHPQGGGTGELFF. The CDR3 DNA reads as TGTGCCAGCAGCCATCCCCAGGGGGGAGGCACCGGGGAGCTGTTTTTT.